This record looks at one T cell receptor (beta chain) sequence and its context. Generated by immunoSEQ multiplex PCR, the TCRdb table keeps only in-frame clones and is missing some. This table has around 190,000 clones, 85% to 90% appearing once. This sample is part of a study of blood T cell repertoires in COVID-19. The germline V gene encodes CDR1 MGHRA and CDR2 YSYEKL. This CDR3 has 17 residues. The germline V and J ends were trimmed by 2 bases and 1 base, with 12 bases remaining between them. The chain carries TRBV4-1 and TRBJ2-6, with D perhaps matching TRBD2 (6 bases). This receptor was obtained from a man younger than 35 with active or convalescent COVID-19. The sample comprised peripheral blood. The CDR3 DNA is TGCGCCAGCAGCCAACAGCCAAGCGGGTCTGGGGCCAACGTCCTGACTTTC. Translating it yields CASSQQPSGSGANVLTF.